The 3 T cell receptor beta chains below all came from one sample that was sequenced in a study of cytomegalovirus exposure and HLA in healthy donors. The primer mix had 60 Vbeta and 13 Jbeta primers. Sequencing used immunoSEQ multiplex PCR; TCRdb keeps in-frame clones, though not all of them. The table shows some 110,000 clones, with 69% occurring only once. Material: PBMCs. The receptors come from a man aged 25-45 years in good health and CMV-seronegative.

This clone came up once. The chain links TRBV28 to TRBJ2-1; 16 nucleotides align to TRBD2. CDR1 is MDHEN and CDR2 is SYDVKM in the germline V gene. The CDR3 is 18 residues long. V shed 3 bases and J 7 bases; nucleotides not matched to a gene: 9. The CDR3 DNA follows: TGTGCCAGCAGTTTTTGGGGGACTAGCGGGAGGGCCCAGAATGAGCAGTTCTTC. Protein product: CASSFWGTSGRAQNEQFF.

Comment on this clone: One end of the junction fails to match germline, which may point to a read error. The chain links TRBV11-2 to TRBJ1-5; D perhaps matches TRBD1 (5 bases). The CDR3 has 14 residues. Germline values: CDR1 SGHAT, CDR2 FQNNGV. CDR3 region: CAGSLAGRNQPQHF. The DNA for the CDR3 is TGTGCCGGCAGCTTAGCAGGGCGCAATCAGCCCCAGCATTTT.

This sequence joins TRBV6-1 and TRBJ1-5, with TRBD1 as a possible D gene (5 bases). The CDR3 contains 17 residues. Germline CDR1 MNHNS, CDR2 SASEGT. Trimming stripped 3 bases from V and 4 bases from J, with 19 bases between. CDR3: CASSDPTLTVGNQPQHF. CDR3 nucleotide sequence: TGTGCCAGCAGTGACCCTACCCTGACAGTCGGTAATCAGCCCCAGCATTTT.